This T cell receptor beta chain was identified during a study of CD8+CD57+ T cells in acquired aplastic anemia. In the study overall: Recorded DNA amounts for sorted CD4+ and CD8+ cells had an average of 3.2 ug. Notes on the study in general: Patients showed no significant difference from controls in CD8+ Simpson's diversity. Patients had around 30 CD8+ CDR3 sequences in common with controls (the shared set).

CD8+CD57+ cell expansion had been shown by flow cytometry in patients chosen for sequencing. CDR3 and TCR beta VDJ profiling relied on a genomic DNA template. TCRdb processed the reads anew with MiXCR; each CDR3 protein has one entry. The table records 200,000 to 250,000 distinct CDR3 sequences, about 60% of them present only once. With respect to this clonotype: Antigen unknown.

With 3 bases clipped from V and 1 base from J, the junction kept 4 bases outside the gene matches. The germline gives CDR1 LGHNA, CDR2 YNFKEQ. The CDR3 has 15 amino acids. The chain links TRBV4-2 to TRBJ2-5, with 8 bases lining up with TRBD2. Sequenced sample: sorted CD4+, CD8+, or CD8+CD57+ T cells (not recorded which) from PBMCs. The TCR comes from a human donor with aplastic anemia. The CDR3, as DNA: TGTGCCAGCAGCCACCTACTAGCGGTCCAAGAGACCCAGTACTTC. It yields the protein CASSHLLAVQETQYF.